This T cell receptor beta chain was identified in a study of sequential checkpoint blockade in melanoma. Overall study context: Arm A got nivolumab then ipilimumab; arm B the reverse, 1:1. Each arm's sequence ended with maintenance nivolumab. After nivolumab or ipilimumab alone, some 20 patients had week-13 rebiopsies.

Germline V CDR1 and CDR2: LGHNT, FRNRAP. CDR3 length: 14 residues. Regarding treatment: randomized to nivolumab then ipilimumab (arm A) or the reverse (arm B). This clone was observed at least ten times. What it binds is not known. The table came from immunoSEQ multiplex PCR; TCRdb's copy has only in-frame clones and leaves some out. The sample records fewer than 3,500 clones, approximately 17% being singletons. Notes on the study in general: Response in arm A was associated with pretreatment TIL clonality.

The chain links TRBV12-5 to TRBJ2-5; 8 positions match TRBD1. The sequencing here drew on tumor tissue (inferred from file names), taken from a patient given nivolumab and ipilimumab in sequence. The TCR comes from a human donor with melanoma. The CDR3 nucleotides read TGTGCCAGCATAGACAGGGGCCGTCAAGAGACCCAGTACTTC. Its protein product is CASIDRGRQETQYF.